The 22 T cell receptor beta chains below come from one sample, sequenced in a study of STAT3 mutations in large granular lymphocyte leukemia. Study observations and caveats: At least one immunodominant TCR beta clonotype appeared in every T-cell large granular lymphocyte leukemia patient.

Libraries were prepared by immunoSEQ multiplex PCR; TCRdb keeps only in-frame clonotypes and omits some of them. The sample shows 35,000 to 40,000 clones, around nine tenths of them seen only once. The antigens for these receptors are not known. Sequenced material: PBMCs. Receptors were obtained from a human donor with T large granular lymphocyte leukemia. Some clones in this sample may be carry-over from other donors' samples.

This clone was counted between two and nine times. The rearrangement joins TRBV10-1 to TRBJ1-5; 8 nucleotides agree with TRBD1. Germline lookup yields CDR1 WNHNN and CDR2 SYGVQD (reference sequence). Trimming removed 9 bases from V and 3 bases from J; junction bases left unmatched: 7. This CDR3 is built from 14 residues. CDR3 bases: TGCGCCAGTTACGACAGGGGATTCAATCAGCCCCAGCATTTT. Protein sequence: CASYDRGFNQPQHF.

The chain carries TRBV10-2 and TRBJ2-5; 8 bases match TRBD1. This CDR3 is built from 14 residues. The germline V gene encodes CDR1 WSHSY and CDR2 SAAADI. V trimming: 2 bases; J trimming: 3 bases; junction bases outside the gene matches: 2. CDR3 protein: CASSEGTGEETQYF. CDR3 coding DNA: TGCGCCAGCAGTGAGGGGACAGGCGAAGAGACCCAGTACTTC.

The chain combines TRBV5-1 with TRBJ2-5; 8 bases are shared with TRBD2. The CDR3 extends over 15 amino acids. Per germline, CDR1 SGHRS and CDR2 YFSETQ. V shed 4 bases and J 4 bases; nucleotides not matched to a gene: 9. As DNA, the CDR3 is TGCGCCAGCAGCCCGGTTCGCGGGAGGACAGAGACCCAGTACTTC. As protein: CASSPVRGRTETQYF.

This clone was counted between two and nine times. The chain has TRBV5-6 and TRBJ1-1; D remains ambiguous. The CDR3 is made up of 13 amino acids. The germline V gene encodes CDR1 SGHDT and CDR2 YYEEEE. V lost 5 bases, J lost 8 bases, and 16 bases lay in between. This CDR3 reads CASRSAGPGEAFF. The CDR3 bases are TGTGCCAGCAGGTCTGCCGGGCCCGGGGAAGCTTTCTTT.

The CDR3 loop reads CASSQGQASSYEQYF. In DNA form, the CDR3 reads TGTGCCAGCAGCCAAGGACAAGCCAGCTCCTACGAGCAGTACTTC. The chain links TRBV4-2 to TRBJ2-7, with D hard to call. Germline values: CDR1 LGHNA, CDR2 YNFKEQ. With 1 base removed from V and 0 bases from J, the gap between germline ends came to 10 bases. The CDR3 runs 15 residues.

The CDR3 nucleotides read TGTGCCAGCCATGGGAATAATTCACCCCTCCACTTT. Its translation: CASHGNNSPLHF. The chain uses TRBV27 and TRBJ1-6, with no clear D. This CDR3 has 12 residues. Germline V gives CDR1 MNHEY, CDR2 SMNVEV (reference sequence). V was cut by 8 bases and J by 5 bases, with 7 bases left in between.

The chain employs TRBV5-1 and TRBJ1-1; 7 positions agree with TRBD1. J gave up 0 bases and V 0 bases, and 8 bases lay outside the gene matches. The germline V gene has CDR1 SGHRS and CDR2 YFSETQ. The CDR3 totals 17 residues. The CDR3: CASSLGGTAHMNTEAFF. The CDR3, as DNA: TGCGCCAGCAGCTTGGGCGGGACAGCCCACATGAACACTGAAGCTTTCTTT.

This chain connects TRBV2 to TRBJ1-2, with D tentatively TRBD1 (5 bases). Germline CDR1 is SNHLY and CDR2 is FYNNEI. CDR3 size: 12 residues. V dropped 8 bases and J dropped 7 bases, with 14 bases sitting between them. The CDR3 protein is CASGGGFRGYTF. CDR3 sequence (DNA): TGTGCCAGCGGGGGAGGGTTTCGTGGCTACACCTTC.

This chain links TRBV29-1 with TRBJ2-3; unclear D gene. V lost 5 bases and J 6 bases, leaving 9 bases between the germline ends. This CDR3 contains 11 residues. In germline, CDR1 is SQVTM, CDR2 ANQGSEA. The CDR3 region has the DNA TGCAGCGTTCGGACCACCGATACGCAGTATTTT. Its protein is CSVRTTDTQYF.

The chain has TRBV6-5 and TRBJ2-7; maybe TRBD2 (5 bases). Trimming pared 0 bases from V and 2 bases from J, leaving 11 bases between. Looked up from germline, CDR1 is MNHEY and CDR2 is SVGAGI. The CDR3 loop spans 15 amino acids. The CDR3 bases are TGTGCCAGCAGTTACTCACTAGTGCGGCCCTACGAGCAGTACTTC. Protein: CASSYSLVRPYEQYF.

This chain links TRBV6-6 with TRBJ1-6; D gene unclear. CDR1 MNHNY and CDR2 SVGAGI come from the germline V gene (reference sequence). Trimming took 10 bases from V and 0 from J, leaving 13 bases between them. The CDR3 runs to 15 residues. CDR3 amino acids: CATKTADSYNSPLHF. The CDR3, as DNA: TGTGCCACCAAAACGGCTGACTCCTATAATTCACCCCTCCACTTT.

The chain is built from TRBV5-1 and TRBJ1-1; TRBD1 matches 10 bases. Germline CDR1 is SGHRS and CDR2 is YFSETQ. The CDR3 runs 17 residues. Trimming at V came to 0 bases and at J to 4 bases, leaving 9 bases not matched to a gene. The CDR3 here is CASSLALGQGSSTEAFF. For the CDR3, the DNA is TGCGCCAGCAGCTTGGCCCTGGGACAGGGGTCGAGCACTGAAGCTTTCTTT.

Regarding this clone: An end of the junction does not agree with germline; a read error may underlie this. The rearrangement uses TRBV28 and TRBJ1-2, with 7 bases aligning to TRBD1. The CDR3 totals 14 residues. Germline CDR1 and CDR2: MDHEN and SYDVKM. CDR3 sequence: CASRLGGATYGYTF. CDR3 DNA: TGTGCCAGCCGTTTAGGGGGCGCCACATATGGCTACACCTTC.

The chain carries TRBV7-9 and TRBJ2-3; the D gene could be TRBD1 or TRBD2 (5 bases each). The V end lost 3 bases, the J end lost 4 bases, and 11 bases lay between the germline ends. The CDR3 consists of 14 residues. Germline loops: CDR1 SEHNR, CDR2 FQNEAQ (reference sequence). As DNA, the CDR3 is TGTGCCAGCAGCTTCGCCGGGGCCTCAGATACGCAGTATTTT. The encoded protein is CASSFAGASDTQYF.

The chain has TRBV6-1 and TRBJ2-7; TRBD1 matches at 8 bases. This CDR3 region has 14 residues. CDR1 is MNHNS and CDR2 is SASEGT in the germline V gene. V shed 7 bases and J 2 bases; nucleotides not matched to a gene: 7. CDR3 sequence reads: CASMAGTGPYEQYV. The DNA of the CDR3 is TGTGCCAGCATGGCCGGGACAGGTCCCTACGAGCAGTACGTC.

V usage is TRBV19 and J usage is TRBJ1-1, with no clear D. Germline loops: CDR1 LNHDA, CDR2 SQIVND (reference sequence). Between the trimmed V and J ends, which lost 6 bases and 4 bases, there was a span of 9 bases. The CDR3 is 12 residues long. This chain's CDR3 is CASRMLGTEAFF. CDR3 sequence (DNA): TGTGCCAGTAGGATGTTGGGCACTGAAGCTTTCTTT.

The chain employs TRBV4-3 and TRBJ1-1; D is undetermined. Trimming shortened V by 1 base and J by 2 bases, and 8 bases separated the two germline ends. Germline V gene lookup returns CDR1 LGHNA and CDR2 YSLEER. CDR3 length: 14 amino acids. CDR3 sequence: CASSQVAANTEAFF. In nucleotides, the CDR3 is TGCGCCAGCAGCCAAGTGGCGGCAAACACTGAAGCTTTCTTT.

The rearrangement links TRBV29-1 to TRBJ1-3; D might be TRBD1 (6 bases). The CDR3 is 15 residues long. Trimming removed 7 bases at V and 4 bases at J, with 20 bases between. Germline V CDR1 and CDR2: SQVTM, ANQGSEA. In DNA form, the CDR3 reads TGCAGCGCCGGGGGAGGGCAGGGGCCCGGAAACACCATATATTTT. Translation: CSAGGGQGPGNTIYF.

This clone was recorded only once. The chain employs TRBV7-9 and TRBJ1-1; unclear D gene. Trimming took 5 bases from V and 4 from J, leaving 14 bases between them. The germline V gene has CDR1 SEHNR and CDR2 FQNEAQ (reference sequence). There are 14 residues in the CDR3. The CDR3 reads CASSTLDGITEAFF. CDR3 in DNA: TGTGCCAGCAGCACTTTGGACGGTATCACTGAAGCTTTCTTT.

The rearrangement joins TRBV6-6 to TRBJ1-1, with D unresolved. CDR1 is MNHNY and CDR2 is SVGAGI in the germline V gene (reference sequence). The ends were cut back, 9 bases at V and 7 bases at J, with 15 bases in the middle. The CDR3 is 12 amino acids. The CDR3 protein is CASQLPQNEAFF. Here the CDR3 DNA reads TGTGCCAGTCAGTTACCGCAGAATGAAGCTTTCTTT.

The V and J genes are TRBV6-1 and TRBJ2-7, with unresolved D. This CDR3 has 13 residues. The germline gives CDR1 MNHNS, CDR2 SASEGT. CDR3: CTVVAPSPYEQYV. The CDR3 nucleotides are TGTACCGTGGTGGCCCCTTCGCCCTACGAGCAGTACGTC.

The chain joins TRBV29-1 to TRBJ2-3, with TRBD2 as a possible D gene (6 bases). This CDR3 has 14 amino acids. CDR1 is SQVTM and CDR2 is ANQGSEA in the germline V gene. Trimming took 2 bases from V and 2 from J, leaving 11 bases between them. CDR3: CSVERRGNTDTQYF. CDR3 sequence (DNA): TGCAGCGTTGAACGGCGGGGCAACACAGATACGCAGTATTTT.